The T cell receptor (beta chain) described here comes from a study of blood T cell repertoires in COVID-19. The CDR3 runs 11 residues. Trimming removed 5 bases at V and 3 bases at J, with 7 bases between. Germline V gives CDR1 DFQATT, CDR2 SNEGSKA (reference sequence). All recovered Cohort 3 donors got two negative PCRs, got clearance, or saw symptom resolution. The repertoire was sequenced with immunoSEQ multiplex PCR; TCRdb's copy has only in-frame clones and lacks some. The sample lists over 120,000 clones; 80% to 90% were seen once. The sample taken for sequencing was PBMCs or T cells enriched from blood (not recorded which). This TCR came from a man aged 60-69 years who had recovered from COVID-19. The chain recombines TRBV20-1 with TRBJ1-1; D remains ambiguous. CDR3 in amino acids: CSAAGDTEAFF. The CDR3 nucleotides are TGCAGTGCTGCGGGAGACACTGAAGCTTTCTTT.